The T cell receptor beta chain described here comes from a study of beta chain features in type 1 diabetes. Overall study results and limits: Significant though moderate, a shortening of TCRB CDR3s appeared in all four CD4+ subsets of Type 1 diabetes patients.

Worth noting for this clone: What it binds is not known.

Expressed TCRB transcripts were sequenced after all isolated RNA was converted to cDNA. There were around 3.5 million reads on average in the naive, central memory and regulatory T cell samples. The data were produced by immunoSEQ multiplex PCR, yet TCRdb's version contains in-frame clones alone and is incomplete. The repertoire consists of roughly 100,000 clones, with 28% occurring once and the leading ten covering 0.53%. The CDR3 spans 14 residues. Germline V gene lookup returns CDR1 SGHDN and CDR2 FVKESK. V lost 2 bases, J lost 7 bases, and 7 bases stayed unmatched. This chain connects TRBV14 to TRBJ2-5, with 7 bases lining up with TRBD1. Specimen: central memory CD4+ T cells from blood. The origin of this receptor is a woman in her late teens or twenties with type 1 diabetes. This CDR3 is CASSQTGAFGTQYF. The CDR3 DNA follows: TGTGCCAGCAGCCAAACAGGGGCGTTTGGGACCCAGTACTTC.